The source of this T cell receptor beta chain is a study of monozygotic twins with inflammatory bowel disease. Notes on this clonotype: Antigen specificity is unknown.

CDR3 length: 14 amino acids. CDR1 is MNHNS and CDR2 is SASEGT in the germline V gene. Study-level points and caveats: The authors note that differing immunosuppressive treatments may have added variability to patient repertoires.

Used for each TCR library was approximately 4,000 ng of total RNA. TCRdb reanalyzed the 5' RACE reads, giving one entry per CDR3 protein sequence and no DNA. Its table records 400,000 to 500,000 distinct CDR3 sequences. Source material: blood. The sequence derives from a human donor with ulcerative colitis or Crohn's disease, or a healthy co-twin of an affected twin (not recorded which). The V and J genes are TRBV6-1 and TRBJ2-7; TCRdb's D gene call, TRBD1, goes unchecked for lack of DNA. The CDR3 protein is CASRAWDRDLEQYF.